Shown below are 2 T cell receptor beta chains from a single sample sequenced in a study of vaccination effects on CD4 cells after COVID-19. Method: immunoSEQ multiplex PCR; TCRdb's copy keeps in-frame clones and lacks some. The table records tens of thousands of clones, roughly 70% of them present only once. These TCRs' antigens remain unknown. CD4+ T cells specific for antigen were expanded with viral peptide pools by the ViraFEST assay before sequencing. Following 10 days of culture, CD4+ T cells were isolated. Nucleocapsid antibodies were negative in the vaccine recipients, who had never had SARS-CoV-2 infection. Sequencing used CD4+ T cells from PBMCs cultured with SARS-CoV-2 spike peptides, obtained before COVID-19 vaccination. These TCRs come from a human donor who received a COVID-19 vaccine.

CDR3 protein: CASRGGTGYEQYF. The CDR3 coding sequence is TGTGCCAGCAGAGGGGGTACAGGGTACGAGCAGTACTTC. V is TRBV6-5 and J is TRBJ2-7; perhaps TRBD1 as D (6 bases). The V and J ends lost 6 bases and 4 bases respectively, with 13 bases between them. CDR1 and CDR2 from the germline V gene are MNHEY and SVGAGI. The CDR3 covers 13 residues.

This clone occurred a few times. The chain joins TRBV7-9 to TRBJ1-2; 7 bases are shared with TRBD1. J lost 7 bases, V lost 2 bases, and 13 bases had no gene match. The germline CDR1 and CDR2 sequences are SEHNR and FQNEAQ (reference sequence). This CDR3 comprises 16 residues. Here the CDR3 reads CASSLSGQGDVAGYTF. For the CDR3, the DNA is TGTGCCAGCAGCTTAAGTGGCCAGGGGGACGTTGCTGGCTACACCTTC.